Listed below are T cell receptor beta chains from one sample, sequenced in a study of T cell responses to AZD1222 COVID-19 vaccine. TCRdb's table, derived via immunoSEQ multiplex PCR, lists solely in-frame clones and lacks some. Seen here are about 110,000 clones, roughly 90% observed once, and the top ten hold about 1.2%. The sample consisted of peripheral blood, taken on day 0 of AZD1222 vaccination. The source of these receptors is an adult in good health. The CDR3 runs from the conserved cysteine through the conserved F or W. The order of the fields is D gene, clone size, V gene, J gene, CDR3 DNA, CDR3 protein. D genes are given only for firm matches. A clone size is listed for some rows: how often the clone was seen (once, few, many), or a class if it is expanded.

d_call: -; clone_size: once; v_call: TRBV7-9; j_call: TRBJ1-1; cdr3_nt: TGTGCCAGCAGCTTAGGCTCAGCCATGAACACTGAAGCTTTCTTT; cdr3_aa: CASSLGSAMNTEAFF
d_call: -; clone_size: few; v_call: TRBV27; j_call: TRBJ2-7; cdr3_nt: TGTGCCAGCAGTTCCTCCCAAACAGGGACTGAGCAGTACTTC; cdr3_aa: CASSSSQTGTEQYF
d_call: -; clone_size: once; v_call: TRBV5-6; j_call: TRBJ2-3; cdr3_nt: TGTGCCAGCAGCTTCGGGGTTTGGACAGATACGCAGTATTTT; cdr3_aa: CASSFGVWTDTQYF
d_call: -; clone_size: -; v_call: TRBV19; j_call: TRBJ1-4; cdr3_nt: TGTGCCAGTAGTATTGTGGGGGCGGGCGCAACTAATGAAAAACTGTTTTTT; cdr3_aa: CASSIVGAGATNEKLFF
d_call: TRBD1; clone_size: -; v_call: TRBV7-2; j_call: TRBJ1-3; cdr3_nt: TGTGCCACTCATTCGACAGGGCGCGGAAACACCATATATTTT; cdr3_aa: CATHSTGRGNTIYF
d_call: -; clone_size: -; v_call: TRBV18; j_call: TRBJ1-3; cdr3_nt: TGTGCCAGCTCATCCACAACAGGGACTGGAAACACCATATATTTT; cdr3_aa: CASSSTTGTGNTIYF
d_call: -; clone_size: -; v_call: TRBV4-2; j_call: TRBJ2-7; cdr3_nt: TGTGCCAGCAGCCAAGGGGGGATAGCAGGTCGTGATGGACGGATCGAGCAGTACTTC; cdr3_aa: CASSQGGIAGRDGRIEQYF
d_call: TRBD1; clone_size: -; v_call: TRBV18; j_call: TRBJ1-2; cdr3_nt: TGTGCCAGCTCACCGGACAGGGTGGGCCCCTATGGCTACACCTTC; cdr3_aa: CASSPDRVGPYGYTF
d_call: -; clone_size: -; v_call: TRBV7-3; j_call: TRBJ1-2; cdr3_nt: TGTGCCAGCAGCTTTACGGCCAGGGGTGGCTACACCTTC; cdr3_aa: CASSFTARGGYTF
d_call: -; clone_size: -; v_call: TRBV30; j_call: TRBJ2-1; cdr3_nt: TGTGCCTGGAGCGACTTTTGGGAGCAGTTCTTC; cdr3_aa: CAWSDFWEQFF
d_call: TRBD2; clone_size: -; v_call: TRBV6-1; j_call: TRBJ2-7; cdr3_nt: TGTGCCAGCAGTGGGGGCGGGGGGGCCCGTAACTACGAGCAGTACTTC; cdr3_aa: CASSGGGGARNYEQYF
d_call: TRBD2; clone_size: -; v_call: TRBV7-2; j_call: TRBJ2-3; cdr3_nt: TGTGCCAGCAGCTTAGGACCAGCGGGGCGGTCCGATACGCAGTATTTT; cdr3_aa: CASSLGPAGRSDTQYF
d_call: -; clone_size: -; v_call: TRBV5-6; j_call: TRBJ1-1; cdr3_nt: TGTGCCAGCAGCTCCCCTGTGCAAGCGAACACTGAAGCTTTCTTT; cdr3_aa: CASSSPVQANTEAFF
d_call: -; clone_size: -; v_call: TRBV7-8; j_call: TRBJ1-1; cdr3_nt: TGTGCCAGCAGCTTTCAAAGGAATAGGAACACTGAAGCTTTCTTT; cdr3_aa: CASSFQRNRNTEAFF
d_call: -; clone_size: -; v_call: TRBV7-2; j_call: TRBJ1-3; cdr3_nt: TGTGCCAGCAGCTTAGTTGTCCCCCGCTCTGGAAACACCATATATTTT; cdr3_aa: CASSLVVPRSGNTIYF
d_call: TRBD1; clone_size: -; v_call: TRBV7-9; j_call: TRBJ1-2; cdr3_nt: TGTGCCAGCAGCTTCCCGGACAGGGCCAATGGCTACACCTTC; cdr3_aa: CASSFPDRANGYTF
d_call: TRBD1; clone_size: -; v_call: TRBV7-7; j_call: TRBJ2-3; cdr3_nt: TGTGCCAGCAGCTCACGACAGGGGAGAGGCACAGATACGCAGTATTTT; cdr3_aa: CASSSRQGRGTDTQYF
d_call: -; clone_size: -; v_call: TRBV7-2; j_call: TRBJ1-5; cdr3_nt: TGTGCCAGCAGCTTAGTTGGGGGGGCAAGCAATCAGCCCCAGCATTTT; cdr3_aa: CASSLVGGASNQPQHF
d_call: -; clone_size: -; v_call: TRBV7-9; j_call: TRBJ2-5; cdr3_nt: TGTGCCAGCAGCTTAGATCTATGGGGATCGGAGACCCAGTACTTC; cdr3_aa: CASSLDLWGSETQYF
d_call: TRBD1; clone_size: -; v_call: TRBV11-2; j_call: TRBJ1-5; cdr3_nt: TGTGCCAGCAGCTCCCAGGGGGCGGGTCAGCCCCAGCATTTT; cdr3_aa: CASSSQGAGQPQHF
d_call: TRBD2; clone_size: -; v_call: TRBV28; j_call: TRBJ2-5; cdr3_nt: TGTGCCAGCAGCAATAGCGGGAGGGCCAGACCCGAGACCCAGTACTTC; cdr3_aa: CASSNSGRARPETQYF
d_call: -; clone_size: -; v_call: TRBV24-1; j_call: TRBJ1-5; cdr3_nt: TGTGCCACCAGTGAATCACAGGCGTTCAATCAGCCCCAGCATTTT; cdr3_aa: CATSESQAFNQPQHF
d_call: TRBD2; clone_size: -; v_call: TRBV2; j_call: TRBJ2-5; cdr3_nt: TGTGCCAGCAGTCCCCTAGCGGGGGGGCCAGGGACCCAGTACTTC; cdr3_aa: CASSPLAGGPGTQYF
d_call: -; clone_size: -; v_call: TRBV28; j_call: TRBJ2-3; cdr3_nt: TGTGCCAGCAGTTTGCGGGATACGCAGTATTTT; cdr3_aa: CASSLRDTQYF
d_call: -; clone_size: -; v_call: TRBV24-1; j_call: TRBJ2-5; cdr3_nt: TGTGCCACCAGTTTGACTACCAGGATCCAAGAGACCCAGTACTTC; cdr3_aa: CATSLTTRIQETQYF
d_call: TRBD2; clone_size: once; v_call: TRBV7-2; j_call: TRBJ2-2; cdr3_nt: TGTGCCAGCAGCTATGCGGGAGCGGGCACCGGGGAGCTGTTTTTT; cdr3_aa: CASSYAGAGTGELFF
d_call: -; clone_size: -; v_call: TRBV7-8; j_call: TRBJ2-5; cdr3_nt: TGTGCCAGCAGCTTAGGGCACAGACAAGAGACCCAGTACTTC; cdr3_aa: CASSLGHRQETQYF
d_call: TRBD1; clone_size: -; v_call: TRBV19; j_call: TRBJ2-2; cdr3_nt: TGTGCCAGTAGTGACAGGGTAGGGGGCGGGGAGCTGTTTTTT; cdr3_aa: CASSDRVGGGELFF
d_call: -; clone_size: -; v_call: TRBV7-9; j_call: TRBJ1-3; cdr3_nt: TGTGCCAGCAGCTTAGCGGTGGGGAGCTCTGGAAACACCATATATTTT; cdr3_aa: CASSLAVGSSGNTIYF
d_call: -; clone_size: -; v_call: TRBV15; j_call: TRBJ1-1; cdr3_nt: TGTGCCACCAGCAGAGGCGAGATCAACACTGAAGCTTTCTTT; cdr3_aa: CATSRGEINTEAFF
d_call: TRBD1; clone_size: -; v_call: TRBV6-4; j_call: TRBJ2-2; cdr3_nt: TGTGCCAGCATCCATCAGACAGGGACCGACACCGGGGAGCTGTTTTTT; cdr3_aa: CASIHQTGTDTGELFF
d_call: -; clone_size: -; v_call: TRBV6-5; j_call: TRBJ1-1; cdr3_nt: TGTGCCAGCAGGAAACTCATGAACACTGAAGCTTTCTTT; cdr3_aa: CASRKLMNTEAFF
d_call: -; clone_size: -; v_call: TRBV29-1; j_call: TRBJ1-4; cdr3_nt: TGCAGCGTTCAACGGACGGAACAAGAAAAACTGTTTTTT; cdr3_aa: CSVQRTEQEKLFF
d_call: -; clone_size: few; v_call: TRBV10-3; j_call: TRBJ1-2; cdr3_nt: TGTGCCACACTCTCTCGGTCGTATGGCTACACCTTC; cdr3_aa: CATLSRSYGYTF
d_call: TRBD1; clone_size: few; v_call: TRBV19; j_call: TRBJ2-1; cdr3_nt: TGTGCCAGTAGTGTTACCCGGGACAGTGTCAATGAGCAGTTCTTC; cdr3_aa: CASSVTRDSVNEQFF
d_call: -; clone_size: -; v_call: TRBV15; j_call: TRBJ1-3; cdr3_nt: TGTGCCACCAGCAGAGATGTCAACTCTGGAAACACCATATATTTT; cdr3_aa: CATSRDVNSGNTIYF
d_call: -; clone_size: -; v_call: TRBV20-1; j_call: TRBJ2-3; cdr3_nt: TGCAGTGCTAGTCACCGGGGTACAGATACGCAGTATTTT; cdr3_aa: CSASHRGTDTQYF
d_call: TRBD2; clone_size: -; v_call: TRBV19; j_call: TRBJ2-7; cdr3_nt: TGTGCCAGTAGCGGACTAGCGGGAAACTCCTACGAGCAGTACTTC; cdr3_aa: CASSGLAGNSYEQYF
d_call: -; clone_size: -; v_call: TRBV4-1; j_call: TRBJ2-3; cdr3_nt: TGCGCCAGCAGCCAAGAAGACGGTAGCACAGATACGCAGTATTTT; cdr3_aa: CASSQEDGSTDTQYF
d_call: -; clone_size: -; v_call: TRBV19; j_call: TRBJ1-5; cdr3_nt: TGTGCCAGTAGTATAAGTAAGGCGGCCGGGTCTCAGCCCCAGCATTTT; cdr3_aa: CASSISKAAGSQPQHF
d_call: -; clone_size: -; v_call: TRBV4-2; j_call: TRBJ1-1; cdr3_nt: TGTGCCAGCAGCCAAGGACGGGGTATGAACACTGAAGCTTTCTTT; cdr3_aa: CASSQGRGMNTEAFF
d_call: TRBD1; clone_size: -; v_call: TRBV24-1; j_call: TRBJ1-2; cdr3_nt: TGTGCCACCAGTGCCTGGGACAGCAACTATGGCTACACCTTC; cdr3_aa: CATSAWDSNYGYTF
d_call: TRBD2; clone_size: few; v_call: TRBV29-1; j_call: TRBJ2-3; cdr3_nt: TGCAGCGAGCGGGGGGTCGTTGATACGCAGTATTTT; cdr3_aa: CSERGVVDTQYF
d_call: -; clone_size: -; v_call: TRBV5-5; j_call: TRBJ1-1; cdr3_nt: TGTGCCAGCAGCTTGGTAGAGAGGAACACTGAAGCTTTCTTT; cdr3_aa: CASSLVERNTEAFF
d_call: -; clone_size: -; v_call: TRBV7-8; j_call: TRBJ1-5; cdr3_nt: TGTGCCAGCAGCTTAGTCGTAGGGAATCAGCCCCAGCATTTT; cdr3_aa: CASSLVVGNQPQHF
d_call: TRBD1; clone_size: -; v_call: TRBV7-8; j_call: TRBJ1-2; cdr3_nt: TGTGCCAGCAGCTTAGTGGGACAGGGGGCAAATGGCTACACCTTC; cdr3_aa: CASSLVGQGANGYTF
d_call: TRBD1; clone_size: -; v_call: TRBV18; j_call: TRBJ1-4; cdr3_nt: TGTGCCAGCAGAGGGGGCGTAGCTAATGAAAAACTGTTTTTT; cdr3_aa: CASRGGVANEKLFF
d_call: -; clone_size: -; v_call: TRBV30; j_call: TRBJ1-5; cdr3_nt: TGTGCCTGGAGTGTCGCGACAGGTCTGCCCCAGCATTTT; cdr3_aa: CAWSVATGLPQHF
d_call: -; clone_size: once; v_call: TRBV28; j_call: TRBJ1-6; cdr3_nt: TGTGCCAGCACACTTCCGGGGAATAATTCACCCCTCCACTTT; cdr3_aa: CASTLPGNNSPLHF